This T cell receptor (beta chain) was sequenced during a study of T cell repertoires in cytomegalovirus infection. Looking at the study overall: HLA-B-restricted CMV epitopes that are well studied, plus recently identified HLA-C-restricted ones, were used by the study. CMV infection together with matching HLA type was indicated by public TCR beta signatures.

TCRdb recomputed calls from the reads with MiXCR, one row per CDR3 protein. Here the sample spans hundreds of thousands of distinct CDR3 sequences, approximately 31% being singletons. Details on this clonotype: The antigen is not known.

J was trimmed by 2 bases and V by 6 bases; bases with no gene match: 4. Germline-derived CDR1 and CDR2 are MNHEY and SMNVEV (reference sequence). CDR3 length: 13 residues. Sequences were derived from cultured CD8+ T cells from PBMCs, sampled from culture after CMV antigen stimulation. The rearrangement uses TRBV27 and TRBJ2-7; 7 positions agree with TRBD2. The sequence derives from a human donor in good health (CMV status not recorded). Some clones in this sample may be carry-over from other donors' samples. CDR3 coding DNA: TGTGCCAGCAGAAAGCGGGACCCCTACGAGCAGTACTTC. It specifies CASRKRDPYEQYF.